These 13 T cell receptor beta chains were sequenced from one sample in a study of blood T cell repertoires in COVID-19. TCRdb keeps only in-frame clones here, not all; method: immunoSEQ multiplex PCR. The repertoire has 55,000 to 75,000 clones, about 88% of them found once; the top ten carry about 7.4%. Sequencing used peripheral blood. These TCRs come from a human donor with active COVID-19. The donor label of this sample is uncertain.

The chain joins TRBV28 to TRBJ1-3; D might be TRBD1 (6 bases). V was cut by 7 bases and J by 2 bases, with 12 bases left in between. CDR3 size: 14 residues. Germline V gene lookup returns CDR1 MDHEN and CDR2 SYDVKM. DNA of the CDR3: TGTGCCAGCACCCAGGCAGGGGCTGGAAACACCATATATTTT. It yields the protein CASTQAGAGNTIYF.

The J gene is TRBJ2-7, the V gene TRBV18; 9 bases are a match to TRBD2. The CDR3 extends over 15 amino acids. Looked up from germline, CDR1 is KGHSH and CDR2 is LQKENI. V gave up 3 bases and J gave up 3 bases; unmatched junction bases: 6. The CDR3 protein is CASSPVAGVGYEQYF. The CDR3 DNA is TGTGCCAGCTCACCGGTAGCGGGGGTCGGCTACGAGCAGTACTTC. Full variable domain (outside the CDR3, taken from reference TRBV18 and TRBJ2-7): NAGVMQNPRHLVRRRGQEARLRCSPMKGHSHVYWYRQLPEEGLKFMVYLQKENIIDESGMPKERFSAEFPKEGPSILRIQQVVRGDSAAYFCASSPVAGVGYEQYFGPGTRLTVT.

This sequence joins TRBV27 and TRBJ2-1, with 9 bases lining up with TRBD2. The CDR3 loop spans 15 amino acids. With 6 bases clipped from V and 4 bases from J, the junction kept 7 bases outside the gene matches. Germline CDR1 reads MNHEY; CDR2 reads SMNVEV (reference sequence). CDR3 nucleotide sequence: TGTGCCAGCAGACGAGGACTAGCGTCGTACAATGAGCAGTTCTTC. Translated: CASRRGLASYNEQFF.

The chain is built from TRBV11-2 and TRBJ2-5, with 10 bases that match TRBD2. Trimming cost V 3 bases and J 1 base; bases outside gene matches: 2. The CDR3 totals 15 residues. From germline, CDR1 is SGHAT and CDR2 FQNNGV. This CDR3 is CASSFSGGGQETQYF. CDR3 bases: TGTGCCAGCAGCTTCAGCGGGGGGGGCCAAGAGACCCAGTACTTC.

J is TRBJ1-4 and V is TRBV9; 8 bases agree with TRBD1. The CDR3 has 14 residues. V was clipped by 3 bases and J by 3 bases; unmatched bases: 1. Germline assignment: CDR1 SGDLS and CDR2 YYNGEE. DNA for the CDR3: TGTGCCAGCAGCGCGGGACAGGCTAATGAAAAACTGTTTTTT. Amino acid sequence: CASSAGQANEKLFF.

The gene calls are TRBV25-1 and TRBJ2-2; 10 bases fit TRBD1. CDR3 length: 14 amino acids. Germline V lookup: CDR1 MGHDK, CDR2 SYGVNS. V trimming: 6 bases; J trimming: 7 bases; junction bases outside the gene matches: 5. CDR3 amino acids: CASRGQGFYGELFF. In nucleotides, the CDR3 is TGTGCCAGCAGGGGACAGGGGTTTTACGGGGAGCTGTTTTTT.

V gene TRBV7-9 combines with J gene TRBJ2-7, with D possibly matching TRBD1 (6 bases). The CDR3 sequence is 15 residues long. Germline V gives CDR1 SEHNR, CDR2 FQNEAQ (reference sequence). The germline V and J ends were trimmed by 5 bases and 2 bases, with 16 bases remaining between them. The CDR3 protein is CASSPMSDRTYEQYF. For the CDR3, the DNA is TGTGCCAGCAGCCCCATGTCGGACAGAACCTACGAGCAGTACTTC.

This clone has a handful of counts. The sample has other DNA sequences that encode this CDR3 too. V is TRBV2 and J is TRBJ1-5, with 7 bases fitting TRBD1. The CDR3 has 13 amino acids. V dropped 4 bases and J dropped 4; count of bases not matched to a gene: 1. Germline V gene lookup returns CDR1 SNHLY and CDR2 FYNNEI. The CDR3: CASSGTGNQPQHF. CDR3 coding DNA: TGTGCCAGCAGTGGGACAGGTAATCAGCCCCAGCATTTT.

The chain joins TRBV30 to TRBJ1-6; tentatively, D is TRBD1 (5 bases). The CDR3 has 14 residues. CDR1 and CDR2 from the germline V gene are GTSNPN and SVGIG (reference sequence). The V gene lost 8 bases and the J gene lost 0 bases, with 11 bases spanning the gap. The CDR3 coding sequence is TGTGCCGGTCAGGGTAGCTCCTATAATTCACCCCTCCACTTT. As protein: CAGQGSSYNSPLHF.

The chain links TRBV9 to TRBJ2-1; no definite D call. Germline loops: CDR1 SGDLS, CDR2 YYNGEE. This CDR3 has 16 amino acids. V gave up 0 bases and J gave up 0 bases, with 10 bases separating them. CDR3 coding DNA: TGTGCCAGCAGCGTAGACGACACCCTCTCCTACAATGAGCAGTTCTTC. This translates into CASSVDDTLSYNEQFF.

The chain is built from TRBV5-4 and TRBJ2-2; no clear D gene. Germline V gives CDR1 SGHNT, CDR2 YYREEE (reference sequence). V was trimmed by 2 bases and J by 5 bases, leaving 13 bases between them. This CDR3 contains 15 residues. Written as DNA, the CDR3 is TGTGCCAGCAGCTTTGGTAGTAGTAAGACCGGGGAGCTGTTTTTT. Translating gives CASSFGSSKTGELFF.

V usage is TRBV11-3 and J usage is TRBJ2-3; 11 bases line up with TRBD2. The CDR3 contains 16 residues. V was clipped by 4 bases and J by 2 bases; unmatched bases: 5. The germline V gene has CDR1 SGHNT and CDR2 YENEEA. CDR3 nucleotides: TGTGCCAGCAGCTCCAGACTAGCGGGGTTCACAGATACGCAGTATTTT. It is translated as CASSSRLAGFTDTQYF. The variable domain in full, completed from reference TRBV11-3 and TRBJ2-3, reads EAGVVQSPRYKIIEKKQPVAFWCNPISGHNTLYWYLQNLGQGPELLIRYENEEAVDDSQLPKDRFSAERLKGVDSTLKIQPAELGDSAVYLCASSSRLAGFTDTQYFGPGTRLTVL.

In this sample, this clone turned up a few times. This chain joins TRBV19 and TRBJ1-5; tentative D call: TRBD1 (5 bases). Between the trimmed V and J ends, which lost 3 bases and 2 bases, there was a span of 11 bases. Germline values: CDR1 LNHDA, CDR2 SQIVND (reference sequence). This CDR3 contains 15 residues. CDR3 amino acids: CASSIGGVGNQPQHF. The CDR3 DNA reads as TGTGCCAGTAGTATCGGGGGAGTGGGCAATCAGCCCCAGCATTTT.